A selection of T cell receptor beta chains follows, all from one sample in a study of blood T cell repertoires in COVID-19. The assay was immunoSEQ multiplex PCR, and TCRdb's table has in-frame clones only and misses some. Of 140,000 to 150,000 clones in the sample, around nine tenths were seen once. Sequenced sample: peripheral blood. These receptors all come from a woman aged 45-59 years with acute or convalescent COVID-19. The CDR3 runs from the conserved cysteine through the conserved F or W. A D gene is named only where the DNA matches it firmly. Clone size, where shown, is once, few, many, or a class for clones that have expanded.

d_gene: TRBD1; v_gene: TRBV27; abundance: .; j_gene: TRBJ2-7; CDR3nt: TGTGCCAGCAGTGGAGACAGGGACTACGAGCAGTACTTC; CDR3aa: CASSGDRDYEQYF
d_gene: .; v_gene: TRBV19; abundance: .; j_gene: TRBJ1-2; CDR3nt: TGTGCCAGTACCAACAGGGCGTCCTATGGCTACACCTTC; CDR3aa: CASTNRASYGYTF
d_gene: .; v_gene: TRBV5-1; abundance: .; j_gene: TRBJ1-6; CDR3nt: TGCGCCAGCGGCCCCGGGACAATAAATTCACCCCTCCACTTT; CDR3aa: CASGPGTINSPLHF
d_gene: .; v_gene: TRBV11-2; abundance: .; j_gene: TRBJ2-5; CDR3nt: TGTGCCAGCAGCTCCCCAAGCGGCTTGGCGGAGACCCAGTACTTC; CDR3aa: CASSSPSGLAETQYF
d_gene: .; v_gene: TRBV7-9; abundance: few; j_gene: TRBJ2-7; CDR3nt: TGTGCCAGCAGCTCACTCCGGAGGTACGAGCAGTACTTC; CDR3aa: CASSSLRRYEQYF
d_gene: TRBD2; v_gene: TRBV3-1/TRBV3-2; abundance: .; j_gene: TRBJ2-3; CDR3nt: TGTGCCAGCAGCCAAGCGGGGACTAGAAGCACAGATACGCAGTATTTT; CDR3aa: CASSQAGTRSTDTQYF
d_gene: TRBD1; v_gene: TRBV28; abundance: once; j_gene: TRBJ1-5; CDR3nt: TGTGCCAGCTCTACTTCGGCGGGGACAGGGAATCAGCCCCAGCATTTT; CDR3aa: CASSTSAGTGNQPQHF
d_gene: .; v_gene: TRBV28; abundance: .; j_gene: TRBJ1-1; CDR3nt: TGTGCCAGCAGTCCCCCAGGGTTTACCATGAACACTGAAGCTTTCTTT; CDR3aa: CASSPPGFTMNTEAFF
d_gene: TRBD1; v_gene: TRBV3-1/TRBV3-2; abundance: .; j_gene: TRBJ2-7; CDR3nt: TGTGCCAGCAGCCAAGCGGGACAGGGCTACGAGCAGTACTTC; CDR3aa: CASSQAGQGYEQYF
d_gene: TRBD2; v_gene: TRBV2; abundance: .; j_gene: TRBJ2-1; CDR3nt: TGTGCCAGCAGTGAAGGGAGCGGGAGCTACAATGAGCAGTTCTTC; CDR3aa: CASSEGSGSYNEQFF
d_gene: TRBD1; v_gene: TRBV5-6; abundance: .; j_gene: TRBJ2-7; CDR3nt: TGTGCCAGCAGCTTCGGGACAGGGTCCTACGAGCAGTACTTC; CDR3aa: CASSFGTGSYEQYF
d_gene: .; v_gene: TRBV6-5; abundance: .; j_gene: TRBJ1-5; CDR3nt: TGTGCCAGCAGACGAACGGGGGATAGCAATCAGCCCCAGCATTTT; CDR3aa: CASRRTGDSNQPQHF
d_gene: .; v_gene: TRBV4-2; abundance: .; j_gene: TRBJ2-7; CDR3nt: TGTGCCAGCAGCCAAGATGGGCAATACGAGCAGTACTTC; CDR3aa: CASSQDGQYEQYF
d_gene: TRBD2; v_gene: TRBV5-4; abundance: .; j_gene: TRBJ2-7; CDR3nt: TGTGCCAGCAGCCCTGGAGGTAGCGGGGGGGTTTACGAGCAGTACTTC; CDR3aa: CASSPGGSGGVYEQYF
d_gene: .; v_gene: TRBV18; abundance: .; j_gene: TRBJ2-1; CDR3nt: TGTGCCAGCTCATCACCGGAGCACCATGAGCAGTTCTTC; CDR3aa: CASSSPEHHEQFF
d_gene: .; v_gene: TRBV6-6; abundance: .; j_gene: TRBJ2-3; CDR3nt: TGTGCCAGCAGTTACAGGCAGGGTACTAGCACAGATACGCAGTATTTT; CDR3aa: CASSYRQGTSTDTQYF
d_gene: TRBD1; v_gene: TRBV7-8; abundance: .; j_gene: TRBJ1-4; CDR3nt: TGTGCCAGCAGCTGGATCTTCCTAAGGACAGGGGCCGAGCGTGGTGAAAAACTGTTTTTT; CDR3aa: CASSWIFLRTGAERGEKLFF
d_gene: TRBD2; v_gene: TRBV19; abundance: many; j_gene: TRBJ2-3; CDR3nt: TGTGCCAGTAGTACTTACGGGACTAGCGGGAGTTCCGGTACGCAGTATTTT; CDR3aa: CASSTYGTSGSSGTQYF
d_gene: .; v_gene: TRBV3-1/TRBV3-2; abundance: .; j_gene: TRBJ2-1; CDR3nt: TGTGCCAGCAGCCAAACTCTTAACAATGAGCAGTTCTTC; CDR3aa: CASSQTLNNEQFF
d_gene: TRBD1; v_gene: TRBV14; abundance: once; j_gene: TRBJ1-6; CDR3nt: TGTGCCAGCAGTTCGGGACAGGCCCGTCGTAATTCACCCCTCCACTTT; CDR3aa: CASSSGQARRNSPLHF
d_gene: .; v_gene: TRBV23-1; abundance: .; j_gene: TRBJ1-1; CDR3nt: TGCGCCAGCAGTCAATCTCACCGGGGTGAAGCTTTCTTT; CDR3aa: CASSQSHRGEAFF
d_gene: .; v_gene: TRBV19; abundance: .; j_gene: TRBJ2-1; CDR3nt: TGTGCCAGTGGACCGACAGTCAATGAGCAGTTCTTC; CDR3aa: CASGPTVNEQFF
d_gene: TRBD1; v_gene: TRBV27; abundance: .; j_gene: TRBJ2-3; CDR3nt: TGTGCCAGCAGTTTATCCATACAGGGGGCCGGAGCAGATACGCAGTATTTT; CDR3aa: CASSLSIQGAGADTQYF
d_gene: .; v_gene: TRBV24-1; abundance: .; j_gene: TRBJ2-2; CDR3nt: TGTGCCACCAGTGATCCAGGGTCGGCCGGGGAGCTGTTTTTT; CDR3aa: CATSDPGSAGELFF
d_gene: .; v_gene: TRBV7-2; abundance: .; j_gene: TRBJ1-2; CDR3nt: TGTGCCAGCAGCTTAGCGCTCGGGCAGGGGGGCTACACCTTC; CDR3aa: CASSLALGQGGYTF
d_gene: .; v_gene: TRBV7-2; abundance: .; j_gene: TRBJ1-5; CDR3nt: TGTGCCAGCAGCTGGGGAGGGGGAAAGCCCCAGCATTTT; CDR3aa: CASSWGGGKPQHF
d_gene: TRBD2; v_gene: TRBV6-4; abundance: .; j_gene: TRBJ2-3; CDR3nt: TGTGCCAGTGGACACCAGCGGGGACTAGACAATCAATGGAGGACAGATACGCAGTATTTT; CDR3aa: CASGHQRGLDNQWRTDTQYF
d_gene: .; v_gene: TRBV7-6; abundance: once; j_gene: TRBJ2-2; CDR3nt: TGTGCCAGCAGCCGGACAGACGGTTGGGGGGAGCTGTTTTTT; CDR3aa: CASSRTDGWGELFF
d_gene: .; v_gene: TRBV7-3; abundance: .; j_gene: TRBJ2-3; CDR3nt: TGTGCCAGCAGCGCAGACACAGATACGCAGTATTTT; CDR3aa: CASSADTDTQYF
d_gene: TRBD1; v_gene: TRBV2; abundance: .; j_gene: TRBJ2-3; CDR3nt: TGTGCCAGCAGCGCCTCTGGGACAGTGGTGTTTCAGTATTTT; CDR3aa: CASSASGTVVFQYF
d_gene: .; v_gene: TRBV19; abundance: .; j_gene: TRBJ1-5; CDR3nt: TGTGCCAGTAGTATATATCAGGATAGCAATCAGCCCCAGCATTTT; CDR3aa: CASSIYQDSNQPQHF
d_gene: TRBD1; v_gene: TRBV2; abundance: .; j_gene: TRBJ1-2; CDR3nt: TGTGCCAGCAGAGGACAGGGGAACTATGGCTACACCTTC; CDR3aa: CASRGQGNYGYTF
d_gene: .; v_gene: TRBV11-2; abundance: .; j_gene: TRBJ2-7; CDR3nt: TGTGCCAGCAGGGGAACTAGCTACTACGAGCAGTACTTC; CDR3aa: CASRGTSYYEQYF
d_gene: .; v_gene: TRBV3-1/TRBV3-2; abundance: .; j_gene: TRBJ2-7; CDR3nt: TGTGCCAGCAGCCAAGGAGCTCTCTCCTACGAGCAGTACTTC; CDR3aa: CASSQGALSYEQYF
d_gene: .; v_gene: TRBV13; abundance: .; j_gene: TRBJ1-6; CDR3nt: TGTGCCAGCAGCACAACCGACAGAGCATATAATTCACCCCTCCACTTT; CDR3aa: CASSTTDRAYNSPLHF
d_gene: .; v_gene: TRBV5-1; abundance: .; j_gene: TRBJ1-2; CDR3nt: TGCGCCAGCAGCTTGGCCGTCGACAGAGCTAACTATGGCTACACCTTC; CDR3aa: CASSLAVDRANYGYTF
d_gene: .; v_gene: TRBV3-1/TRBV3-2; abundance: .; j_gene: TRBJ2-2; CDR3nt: TGTGCCAGCAGCCAAGTCGGAGCGATATTAGGTACCGGGGAGCTGTTTTTT; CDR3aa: CASSQVGAILGTGELFF
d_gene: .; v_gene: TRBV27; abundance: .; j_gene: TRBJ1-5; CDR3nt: TGTGCCAGCAGTTTAGGCAGGGGTCAGCCCCAGCATTTT; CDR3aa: CASSLGRGQPQHF
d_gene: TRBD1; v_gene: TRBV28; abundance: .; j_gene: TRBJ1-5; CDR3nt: TGTGCCAGCGGTAGGACAGGGGAAGAGCCCCAGCATTTT; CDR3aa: CASGRTGEEPQHF
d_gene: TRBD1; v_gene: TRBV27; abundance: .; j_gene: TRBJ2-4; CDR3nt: TGTGCCAGCAACGACAGGGGAGATGAAAACATTCAGTACTTC; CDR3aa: CASNDRGDENIQYF
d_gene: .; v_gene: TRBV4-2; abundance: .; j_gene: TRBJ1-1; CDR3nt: TGTGCCAGCAGCCGACTAGGACCCGACACTGAAGCTTTCTTT; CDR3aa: CASSRLGPDTEAFF
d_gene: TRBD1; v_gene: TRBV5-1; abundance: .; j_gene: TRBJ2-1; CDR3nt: TGCGCCAGCAGCTCTTGGACAGGATCAGTCGATGAGCAGTTCTTC; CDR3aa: CASSSWTGSVDEQFF
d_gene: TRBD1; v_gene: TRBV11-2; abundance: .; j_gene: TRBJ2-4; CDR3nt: TGTGCCAGCAGCCCAACAGGGGATTCAAACATTCAGTACTTC; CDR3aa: CASSPTGDSNIQYF
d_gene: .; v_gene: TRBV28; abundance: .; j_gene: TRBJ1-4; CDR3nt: TGTGCCAGCAGTTCCCCCGACAGGAATGAAAAACTGTTTTTT; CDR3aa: CASSSPDRNEKLFF
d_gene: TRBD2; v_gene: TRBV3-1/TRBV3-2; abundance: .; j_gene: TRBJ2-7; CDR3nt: TGTGCCAGCAGCCAAGCCGGACTAGCGGGAGGGAGCTCCTACGAGCAGTACTTC; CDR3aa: CASSQAGLAGGSSYEQYF
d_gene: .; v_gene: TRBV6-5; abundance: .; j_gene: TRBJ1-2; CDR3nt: TGTGCCAGCAGTTACGATACGGGAGCCCGGGGCTACACCTTC; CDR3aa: CASSYDTGARGYTF
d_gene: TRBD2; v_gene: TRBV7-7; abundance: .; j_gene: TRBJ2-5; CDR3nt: TGTGCTAGCAGCTCGGGGGGGCAAGAGACCCAGTACTTC; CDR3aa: CASSSGGQETQYF
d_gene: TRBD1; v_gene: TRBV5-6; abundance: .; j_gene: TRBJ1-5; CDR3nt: TGTGCCAGCAGCAATGACAGGGTTATGCAGCCCCAGCATTTT; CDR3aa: CASSNDRVMQPQHF
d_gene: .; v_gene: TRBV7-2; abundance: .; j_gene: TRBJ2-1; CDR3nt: TGTGCCAGCAGCTTCAATCCCTACAATGAGCAGTTCTTC; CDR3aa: CASSFNPYNEQFF
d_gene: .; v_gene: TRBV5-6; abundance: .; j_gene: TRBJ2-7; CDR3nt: TGTGCCAGCAGCTTGGGCGGTTCCGACTACGAGCAGTACTTC; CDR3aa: CASSLGGSDYEQYF
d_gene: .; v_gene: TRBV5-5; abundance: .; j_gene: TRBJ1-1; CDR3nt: TGTGCCAGCAGGGTTTGGATCGGGGAAGGCACTGAAGCTTTCTTT; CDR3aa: CASRVWIGEGTEAFF
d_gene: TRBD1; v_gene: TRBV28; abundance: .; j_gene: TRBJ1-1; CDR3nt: TGTGCCAGCAGTCCCCGGACAGGGCAAGACACTGAAGCTTTCTTT; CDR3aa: CASSPRTGQDTEAFF
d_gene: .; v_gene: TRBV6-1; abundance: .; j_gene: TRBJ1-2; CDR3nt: TGTGCCAGCAGTGTAAACAGAACCCCCAGTAACTATGGCTACACCTTC; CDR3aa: CASSVNRTPSNYGYTF
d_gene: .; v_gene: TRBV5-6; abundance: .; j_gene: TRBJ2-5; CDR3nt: TGTGCCAGCAGCTTCGGGACGGCCGGACTAACTGAAGAGACCCAGTACTTC; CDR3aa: CASSFGTAGLTEETQYF
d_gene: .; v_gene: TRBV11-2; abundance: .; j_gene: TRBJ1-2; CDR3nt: TGTGCCAGCAGCCTTAGACAGGACGGCTACACCTTC; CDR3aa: CASSLRQDGYTF